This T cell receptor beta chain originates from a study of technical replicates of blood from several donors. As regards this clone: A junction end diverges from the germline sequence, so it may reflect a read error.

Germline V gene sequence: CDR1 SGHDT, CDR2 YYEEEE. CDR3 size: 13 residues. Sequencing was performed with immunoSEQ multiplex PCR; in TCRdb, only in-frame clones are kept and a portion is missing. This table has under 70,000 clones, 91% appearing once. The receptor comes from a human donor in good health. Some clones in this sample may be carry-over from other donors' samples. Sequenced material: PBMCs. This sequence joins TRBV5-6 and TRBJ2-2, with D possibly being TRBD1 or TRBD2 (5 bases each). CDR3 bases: TGTGCCAGCACCTTGGGGCGGGCCGGGGAGCTGTTTTTT. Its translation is CASTLGRAGELFF.